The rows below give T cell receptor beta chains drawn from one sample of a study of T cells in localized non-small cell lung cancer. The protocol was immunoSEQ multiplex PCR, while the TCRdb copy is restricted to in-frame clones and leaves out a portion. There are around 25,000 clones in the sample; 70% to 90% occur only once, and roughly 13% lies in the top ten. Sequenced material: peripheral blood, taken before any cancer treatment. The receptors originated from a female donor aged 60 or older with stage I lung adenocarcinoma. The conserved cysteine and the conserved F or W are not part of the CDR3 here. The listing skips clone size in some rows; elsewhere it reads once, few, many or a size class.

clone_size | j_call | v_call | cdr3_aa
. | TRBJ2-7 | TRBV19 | ASSIGVSEQY
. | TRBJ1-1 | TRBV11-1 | ASSPGGRNTEAF
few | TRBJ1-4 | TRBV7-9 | ASNQGLSGEKLF
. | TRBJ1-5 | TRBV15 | ATSRAWGDNQPQH
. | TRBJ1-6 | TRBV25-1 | ASSETKAVNSPLH
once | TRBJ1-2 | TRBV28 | ASSLPTGANYGYT
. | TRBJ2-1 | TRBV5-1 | ASSPGEIRGQF
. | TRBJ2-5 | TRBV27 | ANHTAGGPWDGRETQY
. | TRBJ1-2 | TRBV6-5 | ASRINPFTNYGYT
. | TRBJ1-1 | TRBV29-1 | SVEALAVAF
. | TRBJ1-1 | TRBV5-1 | ASTLGGAAEAF
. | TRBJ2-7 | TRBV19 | ASSIGPETALKDRGVGEQY
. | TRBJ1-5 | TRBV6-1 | ASSGGLLRDGEQPQH
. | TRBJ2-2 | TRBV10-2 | ASSGPSGRGTGELF
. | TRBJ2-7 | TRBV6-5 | ASSYSPDAQY
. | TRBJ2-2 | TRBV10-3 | AISPGAALGTGELF
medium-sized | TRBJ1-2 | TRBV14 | ASSPSGGALYGYT
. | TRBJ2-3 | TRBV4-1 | ASSQDRGPRRWYTQY
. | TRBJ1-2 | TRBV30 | AWNLSGYGYT
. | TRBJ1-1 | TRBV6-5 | ASSLGGSTEAF
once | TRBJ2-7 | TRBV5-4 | ASSLETGLAVYEQY
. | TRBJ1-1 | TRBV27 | ASKPPPSRMNTEAF
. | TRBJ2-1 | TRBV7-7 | ASSLASVNEQF